This TCR beta chain was identified during a study of preoperative IRX-2 immunotherapy in early breast cancer. Note on this clone: At one of its ends the junction is not consistent with the germline gene, which may arise from a read error.

Profiled with immunoSEQ multiplex PCR; TCRdb holds only in-frame clones, not every one. The table records tens of thousands of clones, approximately 80% of them present only once. The CDR3 is made up of 14 amino acids. Germline CDR1 MNHGY, CDR2 SAAAGT. Treatment of the sample: preoperative locoregional IRX-2 cytokine immunotherapy. Patients received preoperative, locoregional IRX-2 cytokine immunotherapy in a phase Ib study. The material was lymph node tissue, obtained before IRX-2 immunotherapy. This clonotype was obtained from a human donor with breast cancer. The chain has TRBV6-8 and TRBJ2-5; 9 bases are a match to TRBD1. Written as DNA, the CDR3 is TGTGCCATCAGTGGACAGGGGAACCAAGAGACCCAGTACTTC. It is translated as CAISGQGNQETQYF.